The entry below gives a single T cell receptor (beta chain) sequence along with its context. Time point specified: cycle 4 day 1 (C4D1), after 5 to 7 weeks of nivolumab. All patients experienced relapse after autologous stem cell transplantation, and brentuximab vedotin exposure was variable. The repertoire was sequenced with immunoSEQ multiplex PCR; TCRdb's copy has only in-frame clones and lacks some. Among over 60,000 clones listed, roughly nine tenths were seen once. The source of the sample is a study of PD-1 blockade in classical Hodgkin lymphoma. The CDR3 extends over 16 amino acids. Trimming cost V 0 bases and J 0 bases, with 12 bases left between them. The germline gives CDR1 GTSNPN, CDR2 SVGIG (reference sequence).

The chain links TRBV30 to TRBJ1-3, with D unclear. The origin of this receptor is a human donor with classical Hodgkin lymphoma. Sequenced material: peripheral blood mononuclear cells (PBMCs), taken before the fourth cycle of nivolumab. CDR3 amino acids: CAWSVQFSSSGNTIYF. The CDR3 nucleotides read TGTGCCTGGAGTGTACAATTCAGCAGCTCTGGAAACACCATATATTTT. The full variable domain, rest sourced from reference TRBV30 and TRBJ1-3, is SQTIHQWPATLVQPVGSPLSLECTVEGTSNPNLYWYRQAAGRGLQLLFYSVGIGQISSEVPQNLSASRPQDRQFILSSKKLLLSDSGFYLCAWSVQFSSSGNTIYFGEGSWLTVV.